This T cell receptor beta chain was recovered during a study of T cell repertoires in cytomegalovirus infection. Study-wide context: Through public TCR beta signatures, both CMV infection and matching HLA type were indicated. Points from the study as a whole: Dominating the ex vivo response were TCR beta clonotypes that were CMV-specific and HLA-C-restricted. Carriage of CMV together with the relevant HLA was identifiable through cumulative public TCR beta family frequency.

To note about this clonotype: The antigen remains undetermined.

Via MiXCR, TCRdb re-called the reads, giving one row per CDR3 protein. The sample lists some 500,000 distinct CDR3 sequences, just under 40% occurring once. Trimming stripped 5 bases from V and 3 bases from J, with 14 bases between. CDR3 length: 14 amino acids. The V gene's germline CDR1 is LNHNV and CDR2 YYDKDF (reference sequence). This sequence originates from a human donor in good health (CMV status not recorded). Some clones in this sample may be carry-over from other donors' samples. The chain carries TRBV15 and TRBJ2-7, with D possibly matching TRBD2 (6 bases). The input for sequencing was cultured PBMCs, taken from culture after CMV antigen stimulation. CDR3 DNA: TGTGCCACCAGCGGGCGGGGCATTGGCTACGAGCAGTACTTC. Encoded protein: CATSGRGIGYEQYF.